Listed here is a single T cell receptor (beta chain). The antigen it binds to is not known. Base qualities are not recorded, but no much larger clone differs from it by a single base. Different DNA sequences within this sample yield the same CDR3. V is clipped by 1 base and J by 5 bases, and the sequence between their germline boundaries is 6 bases long. The germline V gene supplies CDR1 SGHTA and CDR2 FQGTGA. The CDR3 has 13 amino acids, counting the end cysteine and phenylalanine. The kept DNA is CDR3 alone, 39 bases in frame from the first base. The data were obtained in a study of T cell changes during pregnancy in multiple sclerosis (dated by TCRdb to the late 2010s). About the full investigation: The study examined how the T cell repertoire changed over the course of pregnancy in women with multiple sclerosis.

Receptor amplification or capture employed the immunoSEQ multiplex PCR assay. TCRdb stores this immuneACCESS table with in-frame sequences only. Part of the clones is absent; in the studies checked, under half of the shortfall reflects unresolved V genes, and no reason is known for the rest. The sample profile shows roughly 90,000 clones; approximately 90% of them were found once. Of the sample, under 0.95% is held by the ten largest clones. The source was peripheral blood, collected before pregnancy. This TCR was sampled from a female donor with multiple sclerosis, enrolled in a pregnancy study. The chain is made from TRBV7-3 and TRBJ1-5; the best D guess is TRBD1, with 6 bases matching. The CDR3 protein: CASSLNRDQPQHF. DNA sequence: TGTGCCAGCAGCTTAAACAGGGATCAGCCCCAGCATTTT.